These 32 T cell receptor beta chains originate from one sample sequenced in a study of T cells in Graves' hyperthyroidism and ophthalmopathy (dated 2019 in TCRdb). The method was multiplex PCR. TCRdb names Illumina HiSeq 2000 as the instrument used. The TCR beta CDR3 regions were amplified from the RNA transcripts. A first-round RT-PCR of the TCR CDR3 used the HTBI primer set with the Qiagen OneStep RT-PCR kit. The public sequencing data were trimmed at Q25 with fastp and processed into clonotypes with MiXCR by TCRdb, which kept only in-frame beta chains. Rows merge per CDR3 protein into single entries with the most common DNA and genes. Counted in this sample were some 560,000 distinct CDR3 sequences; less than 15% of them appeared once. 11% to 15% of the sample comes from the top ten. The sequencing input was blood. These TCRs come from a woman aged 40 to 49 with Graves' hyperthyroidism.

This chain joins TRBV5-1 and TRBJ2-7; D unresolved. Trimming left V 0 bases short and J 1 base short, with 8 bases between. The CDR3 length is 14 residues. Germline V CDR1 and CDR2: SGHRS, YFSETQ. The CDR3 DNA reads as TGCGCCAGCAGCTTGGATGTCGCTTCCTACGAGCAGTACTTC. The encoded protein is CASSLDVASYEQYF.

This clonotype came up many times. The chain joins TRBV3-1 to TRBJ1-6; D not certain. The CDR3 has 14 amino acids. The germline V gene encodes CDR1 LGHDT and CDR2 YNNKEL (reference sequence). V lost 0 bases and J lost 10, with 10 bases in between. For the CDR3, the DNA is TGTGCCAGCAGCCAAGAAGTTGAGCGATCACCCCTCCACTTT. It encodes CASSQEVERSPLHF.

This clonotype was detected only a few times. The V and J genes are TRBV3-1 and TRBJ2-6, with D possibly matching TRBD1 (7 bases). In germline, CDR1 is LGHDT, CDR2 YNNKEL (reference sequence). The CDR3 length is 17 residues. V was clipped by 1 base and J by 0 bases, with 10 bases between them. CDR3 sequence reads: CASSQGRGVSGANVLTF. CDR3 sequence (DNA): TGTGCCAGCAGCCAAGGCAGGGGGGTCTCTGGGGCCAACGTCCTGACTTTC.

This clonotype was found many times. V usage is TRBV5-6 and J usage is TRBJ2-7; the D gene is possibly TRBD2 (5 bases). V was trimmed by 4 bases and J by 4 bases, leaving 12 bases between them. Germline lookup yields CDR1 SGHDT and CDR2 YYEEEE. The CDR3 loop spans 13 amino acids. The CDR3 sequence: CASSPDLNYEQYF. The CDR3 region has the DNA TGTGCCAGCAGCCCGGACTTAAATTACGAGCAGTACTTC.

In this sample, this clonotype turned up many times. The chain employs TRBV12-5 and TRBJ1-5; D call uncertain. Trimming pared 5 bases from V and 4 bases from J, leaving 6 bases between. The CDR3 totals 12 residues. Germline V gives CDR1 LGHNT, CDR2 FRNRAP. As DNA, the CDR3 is TGTGCTAGTGGTCCCGATAATCAGCCCCAGCATTTT. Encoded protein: CASGPDNQPQHF.

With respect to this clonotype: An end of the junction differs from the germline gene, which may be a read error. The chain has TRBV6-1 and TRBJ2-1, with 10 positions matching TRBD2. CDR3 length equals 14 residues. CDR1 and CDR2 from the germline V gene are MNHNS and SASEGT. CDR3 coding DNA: TGTGCCGGCAGCTCGGGACTAGCGTATAATGAGCAGTTCTTC. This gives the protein CAGSSGLAYNEQFF.

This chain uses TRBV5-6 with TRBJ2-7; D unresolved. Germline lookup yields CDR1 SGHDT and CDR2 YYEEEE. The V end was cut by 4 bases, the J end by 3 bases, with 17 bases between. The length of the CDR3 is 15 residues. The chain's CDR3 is CASSRRTGVIYEQYF. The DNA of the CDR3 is TGTGCCAGCAGCAGACGGACCGGAGTTATCTACGAGCAGTACTTC.

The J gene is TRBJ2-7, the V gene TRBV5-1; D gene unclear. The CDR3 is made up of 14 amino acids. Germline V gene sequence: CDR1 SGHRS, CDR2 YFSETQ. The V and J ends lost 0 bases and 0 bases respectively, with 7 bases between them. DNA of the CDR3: TGCGCCAGCAGCTTGGACATTCACTCCTACGAGCAGTACTTC. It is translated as CASSLDIHSYEQYF. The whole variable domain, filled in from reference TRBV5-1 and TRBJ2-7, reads KAGVTQTPRYLIKTRGQQVTLSCSPISGHRSVSWYQQTPGQGLQFLFEYFSETQRNKGNFPGRFSGRQFSNSRSEMNVSTLELGDSALYLCASSLDIHSYEQYFGPGTRLTVT.

The CDR3 sequence is CASSSSPGLPFSSTDTQYF. The CDR3 DNA sequence: TGTGCCAGCAGCTCCTCGCCGGGACTGCCATTTTCTAGCACAGATACGCAGTATTTT. The rearrangement joins TRBV5-4 to TRBJ2-3; D is possibly TRBD2 (6 bases). The CDR3 runs 19 residues. The ends were cut back, 3 bases at V and 0 bases at J, with 23 bases in the middle. CDR1 and CDR2 (germline): SGHNT, YYREEE (reference sequence).

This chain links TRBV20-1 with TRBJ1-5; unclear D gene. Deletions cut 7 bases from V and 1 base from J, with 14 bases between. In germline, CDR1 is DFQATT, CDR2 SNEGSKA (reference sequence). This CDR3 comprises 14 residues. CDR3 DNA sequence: TGCAGTGGCTCGGAGGGATGGAGCAATCAGCCCCAGCATTTT. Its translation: CSGSEGWSNQPQHF.

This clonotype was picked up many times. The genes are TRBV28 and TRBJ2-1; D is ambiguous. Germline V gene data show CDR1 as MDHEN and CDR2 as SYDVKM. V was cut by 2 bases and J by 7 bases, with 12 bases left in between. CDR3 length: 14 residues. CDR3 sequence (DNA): TGTGCCAGCAGTTTAATCTGGGTCGGTAATGAGCAGTTCTTC. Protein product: CASSLIWVGNEQFF.

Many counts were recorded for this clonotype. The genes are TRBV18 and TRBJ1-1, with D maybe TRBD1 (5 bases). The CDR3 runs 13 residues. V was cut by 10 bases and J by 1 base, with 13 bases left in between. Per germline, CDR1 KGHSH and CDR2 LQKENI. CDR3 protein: CATNPQGNTEAFF. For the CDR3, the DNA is TGTGCCACCAACCCGCAGGGGAACACTGAAGCTTTCTTT.

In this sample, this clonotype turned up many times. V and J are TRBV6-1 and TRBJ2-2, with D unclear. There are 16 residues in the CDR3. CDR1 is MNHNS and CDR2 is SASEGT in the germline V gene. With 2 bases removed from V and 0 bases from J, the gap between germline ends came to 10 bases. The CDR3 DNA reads TGTGCCAGCAGTGAATTGTCATTCGCGAACACCGGGGAGCTGTTTTTT. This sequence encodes CASSELSFANTGELFF.

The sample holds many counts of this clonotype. CDR3 residues: CASSQAETQYF. In DNA form, the CDR3 reads TGTGCCAGCAGCCAAGCAGAGACCCAGTACTTC. The chain joins TRBV3-1 to TRBJ2-5; no firm D call. Germline assignment: CDR1 LGHDT and CDR2 YNNKEL (reference sequence). The CDR3 has 11 residues. V lost 1 base, J lost 4 bases, and 1 base lay in between.

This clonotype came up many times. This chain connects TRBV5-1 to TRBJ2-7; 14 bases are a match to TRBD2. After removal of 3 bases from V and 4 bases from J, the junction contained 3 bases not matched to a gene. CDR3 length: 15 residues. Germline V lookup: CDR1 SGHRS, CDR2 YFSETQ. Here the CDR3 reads CASSYGLAGGYEQYF. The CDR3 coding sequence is TGCGCCAGCAGCTATGGACTAGCGGGAGGATACGAGCAGTACTTC.

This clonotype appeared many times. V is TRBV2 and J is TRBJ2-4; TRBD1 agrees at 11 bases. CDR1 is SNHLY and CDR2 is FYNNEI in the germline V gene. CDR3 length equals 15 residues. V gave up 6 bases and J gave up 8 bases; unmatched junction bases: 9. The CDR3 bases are TGTGCCAGCAGCCTTCTCGGACAGGGGGCTGACATTCAGTACTTC. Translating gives CASSLLGQGADIQYF.

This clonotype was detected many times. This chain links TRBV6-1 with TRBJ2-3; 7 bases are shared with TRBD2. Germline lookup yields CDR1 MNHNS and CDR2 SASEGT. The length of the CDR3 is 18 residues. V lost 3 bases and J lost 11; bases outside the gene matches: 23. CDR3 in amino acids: CASSDESASGYARSVQYF. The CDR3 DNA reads TGTGCCAGCAGTGACGAATCTGCTAGCGGTTACGCACGGAGTGTGCAGTATTTT.

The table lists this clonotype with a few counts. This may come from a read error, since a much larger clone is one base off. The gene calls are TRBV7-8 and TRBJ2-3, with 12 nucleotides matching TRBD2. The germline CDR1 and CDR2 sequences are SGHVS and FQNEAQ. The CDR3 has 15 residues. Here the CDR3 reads CVSSLAGGGTDTQYF. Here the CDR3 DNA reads TGTGTCAGCAGCCTAGCGGGAGGGGGCACAGATACGCAGTATTTT.

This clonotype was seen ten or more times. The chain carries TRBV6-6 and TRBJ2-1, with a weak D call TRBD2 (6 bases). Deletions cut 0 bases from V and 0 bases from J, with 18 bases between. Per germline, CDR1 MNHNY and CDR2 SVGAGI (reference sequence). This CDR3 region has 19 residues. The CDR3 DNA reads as TGTGCCAGCAGTTACTCTCGGGGGTCGGGGAAACGCTCCTACAATGAGCAGTTCTTC. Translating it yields CASSYSRGSGKRSYNEQFF.

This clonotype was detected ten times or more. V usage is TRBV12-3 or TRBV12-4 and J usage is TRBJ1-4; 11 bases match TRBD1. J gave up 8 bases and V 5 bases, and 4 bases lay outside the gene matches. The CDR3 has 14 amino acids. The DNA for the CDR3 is TGTGCCAGCAGTACGGGACAGGGGGACGAAAAACTGTTTTTT. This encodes CASSTGQGDEKLFF.

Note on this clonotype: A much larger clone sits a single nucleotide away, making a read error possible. The DNA for the CDR3 is TGCAGCGTTGAAGATCTCATAGCGGGCCTCTACGATGAGCAGTTCTTC. The encoded protein is CSVEDLIAGLYDEQFF. The chain is built from TRBV29-1 and TRBJ2-1; 7 nucleotides align to TRBD2. Germline V lookup: CDR1 SQVTM, CDR2 ANQGSEA. The CDR3 is 16 amino acids.

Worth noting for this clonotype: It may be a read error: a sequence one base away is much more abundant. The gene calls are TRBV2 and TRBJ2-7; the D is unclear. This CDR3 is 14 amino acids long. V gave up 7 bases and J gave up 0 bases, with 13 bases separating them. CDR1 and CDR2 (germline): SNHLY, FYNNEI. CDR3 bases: TGTGCCAGCACCGAAAAGGCAGTCTCCTACGAGCAGTACTTC. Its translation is CASTEKAVSYEQYF.

Here the CDR3 reads CASSVLSREGTDTQYF. For the CDR3, the DNA is TGTGCCAGCAGCGTATTATCCAGAGAGGGTACAGATACGCAGTATTTT. This chain uses TRBV9 with TRBJ2-3; tentatively, D is TRBD2 (5 bases). Trimming removed 1 base at V and 3 bases at J, with 15 bases between. Germline CDR1 SGDLS, CDR2 YYNGEE. CDR3 length: 16 amino acids.

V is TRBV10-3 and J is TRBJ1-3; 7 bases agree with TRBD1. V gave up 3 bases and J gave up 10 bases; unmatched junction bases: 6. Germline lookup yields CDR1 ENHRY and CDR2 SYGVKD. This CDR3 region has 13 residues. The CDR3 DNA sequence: TGTGCCATCAGTGATTCATCAGGGGGAACCATATATTTT. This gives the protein CAISDSSGGTIYF.

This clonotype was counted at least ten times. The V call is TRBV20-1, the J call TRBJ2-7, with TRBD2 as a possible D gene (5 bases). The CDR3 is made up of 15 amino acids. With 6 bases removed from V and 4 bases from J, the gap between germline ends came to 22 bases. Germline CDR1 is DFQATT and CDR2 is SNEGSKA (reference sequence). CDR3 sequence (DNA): TGCAGTGCCCCAAGTGCGGCTAGCCGAGGGTACGAGCAGTACTTC. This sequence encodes CSAPSAASRGYEQYF.

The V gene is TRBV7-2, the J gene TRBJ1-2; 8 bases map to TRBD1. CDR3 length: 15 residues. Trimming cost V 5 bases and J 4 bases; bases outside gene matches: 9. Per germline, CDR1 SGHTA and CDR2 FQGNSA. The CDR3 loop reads CASSGGQGTAYGYTF. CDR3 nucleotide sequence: TGTGCCAGCAGCGGAGGACAGGGAACTGCCTATGGCTACACCTTC.

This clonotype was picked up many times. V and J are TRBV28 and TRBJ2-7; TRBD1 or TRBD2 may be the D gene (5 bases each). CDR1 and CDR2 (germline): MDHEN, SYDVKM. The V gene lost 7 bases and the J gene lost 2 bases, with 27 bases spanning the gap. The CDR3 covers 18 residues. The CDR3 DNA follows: TGTGCCAGCAACTCCCAGGGACGGGGAAGTATAATCACCTACGAGCAGTACTTC. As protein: CASNSQGRGSIITYEQYF. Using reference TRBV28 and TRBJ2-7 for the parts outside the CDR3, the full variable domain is DVKVTQSSRYLVKRTGEKVFLECVQDMDHENMFWYRQDPGLGLRLIYFSYDVKMKEKGDIPEGYSVSREKKERFSLILESASTNQTSMYLCASNSQGRGSIITYEQYFGPGTRLTVT.

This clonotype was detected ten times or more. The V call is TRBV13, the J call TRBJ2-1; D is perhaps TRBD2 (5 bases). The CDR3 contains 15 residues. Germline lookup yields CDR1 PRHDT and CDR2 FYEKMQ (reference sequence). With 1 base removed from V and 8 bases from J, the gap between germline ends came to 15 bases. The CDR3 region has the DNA TGTGCCAGCAGCTTAGAGGGTCTCTCGGAGGATGAGCAGTTCTTC. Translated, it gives CASSLEGLSEDEQFF.

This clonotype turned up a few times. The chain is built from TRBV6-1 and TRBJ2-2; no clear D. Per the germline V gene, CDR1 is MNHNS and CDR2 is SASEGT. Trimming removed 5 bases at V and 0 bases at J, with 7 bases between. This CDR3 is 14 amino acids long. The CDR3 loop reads CASSWSPNTGELFF. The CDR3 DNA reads TGTGCCAGCAGTTGGAGCCCGAACACCGGGGAGCTGTTTTTT.

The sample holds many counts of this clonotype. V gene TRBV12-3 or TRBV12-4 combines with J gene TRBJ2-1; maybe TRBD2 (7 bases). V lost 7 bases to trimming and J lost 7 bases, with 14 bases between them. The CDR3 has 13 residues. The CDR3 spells CASTLGGPNEQFF. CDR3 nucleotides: TGTGCCAGCACCCTCGGGGGGCCTAATGAGCAGTTCTTC.

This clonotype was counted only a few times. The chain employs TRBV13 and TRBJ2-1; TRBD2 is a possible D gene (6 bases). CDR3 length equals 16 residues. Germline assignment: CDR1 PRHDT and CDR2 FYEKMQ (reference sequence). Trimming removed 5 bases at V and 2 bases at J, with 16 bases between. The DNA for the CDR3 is TGTGCCAGCAGCACTAGCCGACGGACCACCTACAATGAGCAGTTCTTC. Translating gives CASSTSRRTTYNEQFF.

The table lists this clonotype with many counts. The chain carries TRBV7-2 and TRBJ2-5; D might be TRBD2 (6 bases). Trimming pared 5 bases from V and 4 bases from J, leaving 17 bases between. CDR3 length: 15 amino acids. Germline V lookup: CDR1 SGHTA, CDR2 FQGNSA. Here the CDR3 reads CASSARLDRRETQYF. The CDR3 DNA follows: TGTGCCAGCAGCGCCCGACTAGACCGTCGAGAGACCCAGTACTTC.